This record concerns one T cell receptor (beta chain) sequence. Its specificity is unknown. The data belong to a study of identical twins. Study-level points and caveats: Twin sharing of out-of-frame TCR alpha was underestimated by models in monozygotic pairs. Compared with unrelated sharing, twin-shared out-of-frame alpha sequences had more low-probability sequences.

A universal primer site came from template switching; cDNA carried unique molecular identifiers. Each CDR3 protein gets one entry after TCRdb re-called the 5' RACE reads with MiXCR. The sample lists about 900,000 distinct CDR3 sequences, 9% to 15% occurring once. J gave up 7 bases and V 3 bases, and 7 bases lay outside the gene matches. The V gene's germline CDR1 is SEHNR and CDR2 FQNEAQ (reference sequence). The CDR3 contains 15 residues. Healthy Caucasians, and only they, were the donors. The same data also went into a second study, on yellow fever vaccine responses in identical twins.

The chain is built from TRBV7-9 and TRBJ2-1; 9 nucleotides match TRBD2. The source is a woman aged 18-29 years in good health. Sequenced material: PBMCs. In nucleotides, the CDR3 is TGTGCCAGCAGCTTGGGCGGGGGGGCCAGAAATGAGCAGTTCTTC. Translating it yields CASSLGGGARNEQFF.